What follows is one T cell receptor (beta chain) and its context. The data were obtained in a study of shared clonotypes between healthy human individuals. The table came from immunoSEQ multiplex PCR; TCRdb's copy has only in-frame clones and leaves some out. The sample includes some 2,100,000 clones, approximately 94% of them seen just once. CDR1 is LNHDA and CDR2 is SQIVND in the germline V gene (reference sequence). V was cut by 8 bases and J by 8 bases, with 22 bases left in between. The CDR3 consists of 15 residues. Naive CD8 cells, CD45RO-negative and positively selected for CCR7, excluded terminally differentiated effector memory CD45RA+ cells.

The sequenced sample consisted of naive CD8+ T cells from PBMCs. The receptor's source is a man in his late teens or twenties in good health. Some clones in this sample may be carry-over from other donors' samples. The V call is TRBV19, the J call TRBJ2-1, with D possibly being TRBD1 (6 bases). DNA for the CDR3: TGTGCCAGTTCCCCCAACCCCAGGGGAAGGGATGAGCAGTTCTTC. Protein sequence: CASSPNPRGRDEQFF.